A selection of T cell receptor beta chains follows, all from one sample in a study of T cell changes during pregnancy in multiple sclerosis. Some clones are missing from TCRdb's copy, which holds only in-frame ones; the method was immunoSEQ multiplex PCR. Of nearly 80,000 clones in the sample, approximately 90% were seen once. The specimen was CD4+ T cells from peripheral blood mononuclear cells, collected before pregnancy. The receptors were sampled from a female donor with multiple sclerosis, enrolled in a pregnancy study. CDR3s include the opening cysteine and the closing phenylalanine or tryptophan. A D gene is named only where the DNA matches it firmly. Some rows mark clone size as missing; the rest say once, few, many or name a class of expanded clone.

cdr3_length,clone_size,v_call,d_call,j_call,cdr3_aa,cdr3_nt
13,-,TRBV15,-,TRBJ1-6,CATTDRDNSPLHF,TGTGCCACCACGGACAGAGATAATTCACCCCTCCACTTT
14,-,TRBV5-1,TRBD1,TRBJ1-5,CASSLRQGGQPQHF,TGCGCCAGCAGCTTGCGACAGGGAGGTCAGCCCCAGCATTTT
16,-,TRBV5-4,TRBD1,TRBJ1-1,CASSLGATGWGTEAFF,TGTGCCAGCAGCTTGGGCGCGACAGGGTGGGGCACTGAAGCTTTCTTT
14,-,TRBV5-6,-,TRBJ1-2,CASSLAISRYGYTF,TGTGCCAGCAGCTTGGCTATAAGCCGCTATGGCTACACCTTC
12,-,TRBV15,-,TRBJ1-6,CATSRDHAPLHF,TGTGCCACCAGCAGAGATCATGCACCCCTCCACTTT
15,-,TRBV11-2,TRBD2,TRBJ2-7,CASSSIAGESYEQYF,TGTGCCAGCAGTTCAATAGCGGGAGAATCCTACGAGCAGTACTTC
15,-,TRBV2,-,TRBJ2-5,CASRDRYRIQETQYF,TGTGCCAGCAGGGATCGTTACAGGATTCAAGAGACCCAGTACTTC
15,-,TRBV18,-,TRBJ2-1,CASSPTGVGAVEQFF,TGTGCCAGCTCACCGACGGGGGTTGGGGCAGTTGAGCAGTTCTTC
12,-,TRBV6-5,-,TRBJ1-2,CASSYFGEGYTF,TGTGCCAGCAGTTACTTCGGGGAGGGCTACACCTTC
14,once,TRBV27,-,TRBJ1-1,CASSPLIADTEAFF,TGTGCCAGCAGTCCCCTAATAGCGGACACTGAAGCTTTCTTT
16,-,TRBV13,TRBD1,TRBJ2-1,CASSPPAGTGRNEQFF,TGTGCCAGCAGCCCACCCGCCGGGACAGGGAGGAATGAGCAGTTCTTC
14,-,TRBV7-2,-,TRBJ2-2,CASSLRGGTGELFF,TGTGCCAGCAGCCTTAGGGGGGGGACCGGGGAGCTGTTTTTT
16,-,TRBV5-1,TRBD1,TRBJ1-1,CASSLGDRVMGTEAFF,TGCGCCAGCAGCTTGGGGGACAGGGTAATGGGCACTGAAGCTTTCTTT
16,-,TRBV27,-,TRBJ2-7,CASSPLAFPGSYEQYF,TGTGCCAGCAGTCCCTTAGCCTTCCCTGGCTCCTACGAGCAGTACTTC
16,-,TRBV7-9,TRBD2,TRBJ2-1,CASSLGTSGRRNEQFF,TGTGCCAGCAGCTTGGGGACTAGCGGGAGGCGAAATGAGCAGTTCTTC
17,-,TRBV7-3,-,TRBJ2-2,CASSLSSGLTNTGELFF,TGTGCCAGCAGCTTGTCCTCGGGACTCACGAACACCGGGGAGCTGTTTTTT
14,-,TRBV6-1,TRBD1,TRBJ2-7,CASSEPGQSYEQYF,TGTGCCAGCAGTGAACCGGGACAGTCCTACGAGCAGTACTTC
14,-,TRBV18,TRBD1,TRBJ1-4,CASSRDSEREKLFF,TGTGCCAGCTCACGGGACAGCGAGAGGGAAAAACTGTTTTTT
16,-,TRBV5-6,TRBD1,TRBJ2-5,CASSLMGQGSGETQYF,TGTGCCAGCAGCTTGATGGGACAGGGATCGGGGGAGACCCAGTACTTC
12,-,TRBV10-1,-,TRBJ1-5,CASSESDQPQHF,TGCGCCAGCAGTGAGTCCGATCAGCCCCAGCATTTT
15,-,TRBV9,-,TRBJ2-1,CASTPAASSYNEQFF,TGTGCCAGCACCCCTGCGGCTAGCTCCTACAATGAGCAGTTCTTC
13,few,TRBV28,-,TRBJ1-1,CASSLPGNTEAFF,TGTGCCAGCAGTTTACCAGGGAACACTGAAGCTTTCTTT
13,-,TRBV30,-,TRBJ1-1,CAWSGTQGTEAFF,TGTGCCTGGAGTGGAACCCAGGGGACTGAAGCTTTCTTT
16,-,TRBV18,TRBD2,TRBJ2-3,CASSTTGASGSDTQYF,TGTGCCAGCTCAACGACCGGGGCTAGCGGGTCAGATACGCAGTATTTT
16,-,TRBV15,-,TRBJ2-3,CATSRDLGLSTDTQYF,TGTGCCACCAGCAGGGATTTGGGACTCAGCACAGATACGCAGTATTTT